Only a few counts were recorded for the clone carrying this TCR beta chain. Its antigen is not identified. This may stem from a read error, because a much larger clone lies one nucleotide away. Memory CD4+ cells were defined as CD4+CD45RO+CD25-. Whole-study results and caveats: Tumor memory CD4+ T cell TCR gene usage was found to cluster with blood and lymph node memory CD4+ cells and with lymph node naive CD4+ cells. Whole repertoires were not studied in the larger cohort, only one V-J beta rearrangement.

After constant-region reverse-primer amplification, full-length variable regions underwent semi-nested PCR with Nested Universal Primer A. From the 5' RACE reads, TCRdb called clonotypes with MiXCR, one entry per CDR3 protein. The sample records thousands of distinct CDR3 sequences, roughly a sixth being singletons. Germline assignment: CDR1 SEHNR and CDR2 FQNEAQ (reference sequence). V lost 4 bases and J lost 5; bases outside the gene matches: 7. The CDR3 totals 14 residues. The material sequenced was memory CD4+ T cells sorted from blood. Subset specified: memory CD4+ T cells, CD4+CD45RO+CD25-. The clonotype was recovered from a female donor with breast cancer. The chain has TRBV7-9 and TRBJ1-1; TRBD1 matches at 7 bases. CDR3 in amino acids: CASSCPGGATEAFF. The CDR3 DNA is TGTGCCAGCAGCTGTCCAGGGGGTGCAACTGAAGCTTTCTTT.